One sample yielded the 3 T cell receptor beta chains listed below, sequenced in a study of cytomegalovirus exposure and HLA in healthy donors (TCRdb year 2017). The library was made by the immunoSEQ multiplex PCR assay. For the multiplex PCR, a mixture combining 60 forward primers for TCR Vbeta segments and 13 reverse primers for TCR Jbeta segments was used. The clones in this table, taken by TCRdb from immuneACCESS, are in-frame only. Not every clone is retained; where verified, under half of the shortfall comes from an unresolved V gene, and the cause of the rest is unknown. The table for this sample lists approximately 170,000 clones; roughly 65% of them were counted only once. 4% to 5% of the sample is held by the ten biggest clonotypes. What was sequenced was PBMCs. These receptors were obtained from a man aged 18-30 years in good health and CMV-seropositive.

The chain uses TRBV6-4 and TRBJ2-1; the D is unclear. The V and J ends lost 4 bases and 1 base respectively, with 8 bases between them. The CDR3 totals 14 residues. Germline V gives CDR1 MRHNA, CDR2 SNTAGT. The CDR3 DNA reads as TGTGCCAGCAGTGTACAGCCGTCCTACAATGAGCAGTTCTTC. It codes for CASSVQPSYNEQFF.

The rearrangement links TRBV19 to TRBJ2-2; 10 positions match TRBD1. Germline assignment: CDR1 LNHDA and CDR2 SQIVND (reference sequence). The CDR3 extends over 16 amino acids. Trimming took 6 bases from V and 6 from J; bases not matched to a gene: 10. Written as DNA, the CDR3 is TGTGCCAGTAGATATAAAGGACAGGGGGGCTCCGGGGAGCTGTTTTTT. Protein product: CASRYKGQGGSGELFF. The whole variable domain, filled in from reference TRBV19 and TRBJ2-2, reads DGGITQSPKYLFRKEGQNVTLSCEQNLNHDAMYWYRQDPGQGLRLIYYSQIVNDFQKGDIAEGYSVSREKKESFPLTVTSAQKNPTAFYLCASRYKGQGGSGELFFGEGSRLTVL.

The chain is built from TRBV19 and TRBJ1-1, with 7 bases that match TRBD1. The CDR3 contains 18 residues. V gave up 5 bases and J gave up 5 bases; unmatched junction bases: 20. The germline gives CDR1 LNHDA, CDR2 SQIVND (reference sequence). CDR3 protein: CASSPHLDRDKGTTEAFF. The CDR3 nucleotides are TGTGCCAGTAGTCCTCACCTCGACAGGGATAAAGGAACGACTGAAGCTTTCTTT.